These 5 T cell receptor beta chains originate from one sample sequenced in a study of T cell responses to AZD1222 COVID-19 vaccine. Sequenced by immunoSEQ multiplex PCR; TCRdb stores in-frame clones only, minus some. The sample carries some 89,000 clones, around 90% recorded once. Sequenced material: peripheral blood, taken on day 0 of AZD1222 vaccination. The receptors come from an adult in good health.

J is TRBJ2-3 and V is TRBV18; TRBD2 matches 11 bases. The germline V gene has CDR1 KGHSH and CDR2 LQKENI. This CDR3 comprises 16 residues. The V gene end was trimmed by 6 bases and the J gene end by 0 bases; junction bases not matched to a gene: 5. DNA of the CDR3: TGTGCCAGCTCTCCGACTAGCGGGGCTAGCACAGATACGCAGTATTTT. The encoded protein is CASSPTSGASTDTQYF.

The chain employs TRBV4-3 and TRBJ2-1; 7 positions agree with TRBD2. The CDR3 length is 18 residues. V lost 0 bases, J lost 0 bases, and 8 bases stayed unmatched. In germline, CDR1 is LGHNA, CDR2 YSLEER. This CDR3 is CASSQEMGGGSSYNEQFF. DNA for the CDR3: TGCGCCAGCAGCCAAGAAATGGGCGGGGGAAGCTCCTACAATGAGCAGTTCTTC.

The chain recombines TRBV9 with TRBJ1-2; D gene unclear. Germline V CDR1 and CDR2: SGDLS, YYNGEE. This CDR3 is built from 12 residues. V was pared by 0 bases and J by 4 bases, with 4 bases between. The CDR3: CASSVGSYGYTF. The CDR3 DNA follows: TGTGCCAGCAGCGTAGGGAGCTATGGCTACACCTTC. The variable domain in full, with the rest retrieved from reference TRBV9 and TRBJ1-2, is DSGVTQTPKHLITATGQRVTLRCSPRSGDLSVYWYQQSLDQGLQFLIQYYNGEERAKGNILERFSAQQFPDLHSELNLSSLELGDSALYFCASSVGSYGYTFGSGTRLTVV.

This chain connects TRBV9 to TRBJ2-3; 7 nucleotides line up with TRBD2. V lost 2 bases to trimming and J lost 4 bases; unmatched junction nucleotides: 7. CDR3 length: 15 residues. CDR1 and CDR2 (germline): SGDLS, YYNGEE. The CDR3 here is CASSVRDYLPDTQYF. The CDR3 coding sequence is TGTGCCAGCAGCGTCCGGGACTACTTGCCAGATACGCAGTATTTT.

The chain combines TRBV6-5 with TRBJ2-1, with D possibly TRBD2 on 5 matching bases. Germline V gene lookup returns CDR1 MNHEY and CDR2 SVGAGI. The V gene lost 4 bases and the J gene lost 0 bases, with 13 bases spanning the gap. The CDR3 has 16 residues. The CDR3 nucleotides are TGTGCCAGCAGTTCCTCGGAGGAGAGCTCCTACAATGAGCAGTTCTTC. Translation: CASSSSEESSYNEQFF.